Following are 14 T cell receptor beta chains from one sample sequenced in a study of post-analysis software for immune sequencing data. Antigens of these TCRs are unknown. Findings and caveats of the study: In patients, about 5 TRBV segments were more frequent than in controls, with TRBV5-6, TRBV5-1 and TRBV20-1 among them.

Built from TCR beta cDNA, the libraries had unique molecular identifiers in them. TCRdb reprocessed the PCR reads with MiXCR, giving one entry per CDR3 protein. The sample lists about 810,000 distinct CDR3 sequences; under 70% were seen once. Sequenced: blood. Source of these receptors: a girl aged 10-17 years with multiple sclerosis.

V gene TRBV4-2 combines with J gene TRBJ2-1; D may be TRBD1 (5 bases). The germline V gene encodes CDR1 LGHNA and CDR2 YNFKEQ. The CDR3 runs to 16 residues. V was clipped by 1 base and J by 0 bases, with 10 bases between them. CDR3 nucleotide sequence: TGTGCCAGCAGCCAAGTGTCTAGGGGCTCCTACAATGAGCAGTTCTTC. Translated: CASSQVSRGSYNEQFF.

The rearrangement links TRBV20-1 to TRBJ2-4; 7 bases match TRBD2. The length of the CDR3 is 19 residues. The V gene's germline CDR1 is DFQATT and CDR2 SNEGSKA (reference sequence). The junction had 17 bases not matched to a gene; V was cut back by 3 bases and J by 0 bases. Here the CDR3 reads CSARPVGIGGSLAKNIQYF. In DNA form, the CDR3 reads TGCAGTGCTAGGCCCGTGGGGATCGGGGGGTCCTTAGCCAAAAACATTCAGTACTTC.

The chain joins TRBV29-1 to TRBJ1-1, with D maybe TRBD1 (5 bases). Germline assignment: CDR1 SQVTM and CDR2 ANQGSEA. V was cut by 7 bases and J by 1 base, with 16 bases left in between. The CDR3 has 14 residues. The CDR3 DNA follows: TGCAGCGCCACCACCGGGACGGCGAACACTGAAGCTTTCTTT. Its translation: CSATTGTANTEAFF.

The chain uses TRBV20-1 and TRBJ2-3, with TRBD2 matching 11 bases. There are 17 residues in the CDR3. Per the germline V gene, CDR1 is DFQATT and CDR2 is SNEGSKA (reference sequence). J was trimmed by 4 bases and V by 1 base; bases with no gene match: 10. CDR3 nucleotides: TGCAGTGCTAGAGGACTAGCGGGACACTCCGTACCAGATACGCAGTATTTT. Its protein product is CSARGLAGHSVPDTQYF.

This clonotype was counted many times. The genes are TRBV5-1 and TRBJ2-1; 7 bases fit TRBD1. The CDR3 has 14 residues. J gave up 3 bases and V 0 bases, and 0 bases lay outside the gene matches. CDR1 is SGHRS and CDR2 is YFSETQ in the germline V gene. The CDR3 DNA sequence: TGCGCCAGCAGCTTGGGGGACAGCTACAATGAGCAGTTCTTC. It is translated as CASSLGDSYNEQFF.

The sample holds one count of this clonotype. The V and J genes are TRBV15 and TRBJ2-5; D is possibly TRBD1 or TRBD2 (5 bases each). The CDR3 has 18 residues. Trimming took 0 bases from V and 5 from J, leaving 22 bases between them. Germline loops: CDR1 LNHNV, CDR2 YYDKDF (reference sequence). The CDR3 DNA reads as TGTGCCACCAGCAGAGATTACCCCGTGTGGGGGTTCGAGGAGACCCAGTACTTC. This gives the protein CATSRDYPVWGFEETQYF.

This sequence joins TRBV5-1 and TRBJ2-5; no clear D gene. This CDR3 comprises 15 residues. Germline V gives CDR1 SGHRS, CDR2 YFSETQ. V was shortened by 0 bases and J by 2 bases, with 11 bases between the two germline ends. CDR3 protein: CASSLGGRRQETQYF. The CDR3 DNA follows: TGCGCCAGCAGCTTGGGCGGCCGACGACAAGAGACCCAGTACTTC.

The gene calls are TRBV29-1 and TRBJ2-5; TRBD1 agrees at 10 bases. The J call may be in error: the DNA end matches TRBJ2-7 better. Germline CDR1 SQVTM, CDR2 ANQGSEA. This CDR3 contains 12 residues. CDR3 coding DNA: TGCAGCGGGGGACAGGGGAAAGGCGAGCAGTACTTC. Translated, it gives CSGGQGKGEQYF.

J is TRBJ1-5 and V is TRBV10-3; D not resolved. Trimming cost V 5 bases and J 0 bases, with 23 bases left between them. Germline-derived CDR1 and CDR2 are ENHRY and SYGVKD. This CDR3 spans 19 amino acids. The CDR3, as DNA: TGTGCCATCAGTCCCGAAATACCTCCGGGCGGAGATAGCAATCAGCCCCAGCATTTT. Translated: CAISPEIPPGGDSNQPQHF.

This clonotype occurred a few times. The rearrangement uses TRBV15 and TRBJ1-2, with no clear D. Germline V CDR1 and CDR2: LNHNV, YYDKDF (reference sequence). The CDR3 is made up of 15 amino acids. V lost 5 bases and J lost 6, with 19 bases in between. The CDR3 nucleotides are TGTGCCACCAGCCCCTCTCGGCCCAGCCCCAATGGCTACACCTTC. Its translation is CATSPSRPSPNGYTF.

The chain links TRBV29-1 to TRBJ1-2, with a tentative D call TRBD1 (5 bases). The germline V gene has CDR1 SQVTM and CDR2 ANQGSEA. The CDR3 has 14 residues. Trimming cost V 7 bases and J 5 bases, with 20 bases left between them. This CDR3 reads CSATGTLAPYGYTF. The CDR3 coding sequence is TGCAGCGCCACCGGGACTCTTGCCCCGTATGGCTACACCTTC.

This clonotype was counted a few times. This chain links TRBV5-1 with TRBJ2-1; TRBD1 might be the D (6 bases). There are 13 residues in the CDR3. CDR1 SGHRS and CDR2 YFSETQ come from the germline V gene. Trimming cost V 7 bases and J 5 bases, with 13 bases left between them. DNA for the CDR3: TGCGCCAGCTCAGGACAGACGAACAATGAGCAGTTCTTC. Amino acid sequence: CASSGQTNNEQFF.

The CDR3 nucleotides are TGCAGTGCCCAGAAAGAGACCCAGTACTTC. This sequence encodes CSAQKETQYF. The chain is built from TRBV20-1 and TRBJ2-5; no definite D call. This CDR3 has 10 residues. Germline V lookup: CDR1 DFQATT, CDR2 SNEGSKA (reference sequence). V lost 6 bases, J lost 3 bases, and 5 bases lay in between.

V usage is TRBV20-1 and J usage is TRBJ2-4; TRBD2 matches at 8 bases. The CDR3 totals 14 residues. Trimming removed 4 bases from V and 0 bases from J; junction bases left unmatched: 2. Germline CDR1 reads DFQATT; CDR2 reads SNEGSKA (reference sequence). CDR3 DNA: TGCAGTGCTACGCTAGCGGGAGCCAAAAACATTCAGTACTTC. It yields the protein CSATLAGAKNIQYF.